This T cell receptor beta chain was profiled in a study of vaccination and CD4 T cells after COVID-19. For the study at large: Post-COVID samples were collected a median about 94 days following diagnosis, spanning 35 to 161. For post-vaccine samples, collection took place a median around 72 days after dose two, ranging from 14 to 241. From HCoV-229E, HCoV-OC43, HCoV-NL63 and SARS-CoV-2, overlapping spike peptides were used to stimulate the cells.

Cultured CD4+ T cell DNA was sequenced using the Oncomine TCR Beta short-read assay. Using its own MiXCR run on the PCR reads, TCRdb lists one record per CDR3 protein. The sample carries some 19,000 distinct CDR3 sequences, 30% to 40% recorded once. The germline CDR1 and CDR2 sequences are SEHNR and FQNEAQ (reference sequence). The CDR3 has 15 amino acids. Trimming removed 4 bases at V and 6 bases at J, with 18 bases between. Treatment specified: approximately 9-day PBMC culture with coronavirus spike peptide pools or control peptides (ViraFEST assay). Medium was half-exchanged with fresh IL-2 medium on days 3 and 7. In the case of this clonotype: Its antigen is unknown.

This receptor was taken from a human donor with COVID-19. The chain recombines TRBV7-9 with TRBJ1-2; weak D call: TRBD1 (5 bases). Sample: cultured CD4+ T cells from blood. DNA of the CDR3: TGTGCCAGCAGCTCCGGACAAATTCTTGCCGATGGCTACACCTTC. It codes for CASSSGQILADGYTF.